The T cell receptor beta chain described here comes from a study of tumor-infiltrating lymphocytes in primary liver carcinoma. TCR beta cDNA was prepared out of roughly 490 ng total RNA by means of a constant-region primer. Libraries for TCR beta were built through three nested multiplex PCR rounds, which together made up a slightly modified ARM-PCR procedure. Amplification in the first two PCR rounds was performed using TRBV1-TRBV30 forward primers and a C-beta reverse primer for about 10 cycles each. MiXCR, run by TCRdb on the multiplex PCR reads, gives a single entry per CDR3 protein. The profile covers about 320,000 distinct CDR3 sequences, with 65% appearing a single time and roughly 9% taken by the ten largest. Germline DNA was also extracted, with blood RNA taken from unsorted whole blood. About this clonotype: The junction differs from germline at one of its ends, possibly a read error.

The CDR3 spans 15 residues. Germline values: CDR1 SGHNT, CDR2 YYREEE (reference sequence). This sequence originates from a man in his forties with primary liver carcinoma and hepatitis B virus infection. The chain combines TRBV5-4 with TRBJ2-6; possible D gene TRBD2, 5 bases. Sequenced sample: peripheral blood. In DNA, the CDR3 is TGTGCCAGCAGCTTAGAGGGATCTGAGGCCAACGTCCTGACTTTC. Translated: CASSLEGSEANVLTF. The full variable domain, completed using reference TRBV5-4 and TRBJ2-6, is ETGVTQSPTHLIKTRGQQVTLRCSSQSGHNTVSWYQQALGQGPQFIFQYYREEENGRGNFPPRFSGLQFPNYSSELNVNALELDDSALYLCASSLEGSEANVLTFGAGSRLTVL.